This T cell receptor (beta chain) was identified during a study of T cells expressing NK-cell markers. Turning to the study itself: Among the eight sequenced donors, seven tested HCMV-seropositive and one tested seronegative. General study results and limits: Of the CD8+ T cell pool in five or six donors, roughly 1.0-7.5% was accounted for by dominant NKG2C+ clonotypes.

As for this clonotype: Its specificity is unknown.

In generating TCR beta cDNA, 5'RACE template switching with UMIs was used. No DNA is given; TCRdb re-called the 5' RACE reads and lists each CDR3 protein once. Recorded for this sample: roughly 180,000 distinct CDR3 sequences. CDR1 and CDR2 (germline): SQVTM, ANQGSEA. The CDR3 has 11 residues. The sample comprised blood T cells: a sorted CD56 or NKG2C T cell subset, CD4+ or CD8+ T cells, or bulk PBMC T cells (not recorded which). The V and J genes are TRBV29-1 and TRBJ1-2. This clonotype was obtained from a woman aged 18-70 years in good health. The CDR3 spells CSCWRAGGYTF.